Following are 32 T cell receptor beta chains from one sample sequenced in a study of shared clonotypes between healthy human individuals. Only in-frame clones appear in the TCRdb table, and some are missing; sequencing was by immunoSEQ multiplex PCR. In the table there are approximately 1.4 million clones, around 98% of which are singletons. Sequenced input: naive CD4+ T cells sorted from blood. Stated subset: CD45RA+ positively selected. These receptors were collected from a man younger than 40 in good health.

V gene TRBV18 combines with J gene TRBJ1-5; no clear D. Trimming stripped 2 bases from V and 4 bases from J, with 9 bases between. Germline V lookup: CDR1 KGHSH, CDR2 LQKENI. The CDR3 has 14 amino acids. In nucleotides, the CDR3 is TGTGCCAGCTCACCAGCAGCAGGAAATCAGCCCCAGCATTTT. It translates to CASSPAAGNQPQHF. Drawing the rest from reference TRBV18 and TRBJ1-5, the complete variable domain is NAGVMQNPRHLVRRRGQEARLRCSPMKGHSHVYWYRQLPEEGLKFMVYLQKENIIDESGMPKERFSAEFPKEGPSILRIQQVVRGDSAAYFCASSPAAGNQPQHFGDGTRLSIL.

The chain recombines TRBV7-9 with TRBJ1-5; 9 bases fit TRBD1. CDR3 size: 17 residues. The germline V gene encodes CDR1 SEHNR and CDR2 FQNEAQ (reference sequence). J was trimmed by 1 base and V by 4 bases; bases with no gene match: 8. CDR3 residues: CASSWFAGTGSNQPQHF. CDR3 sequence (DNA): TGTGCCAGCAGCTGGTTTGCGGGGACAGGGAGCAATCAGCCCCAGCATTTT.

This clone was counted a single time. The chain combines TRBV6-5 with TRBJ1-1; 7 bases map to TRBD1. The trim removed 8 bases at V and 4 bases at J, leaving 7 bases unmatched. CDR1 and CDR2 from the germline V gene are MNHEY and SVGAGI. The CDR3 consists of 13 residues. Written as DNA, the CDR3 is TGTGCCAGCGAAGGAAACAGGGGCACTGAAGCTTTCTTT. Translated: CASEGNRGTEAFF.

This rearrangement joins TRBV19 to TRBJ1-1; no reliable D call. The CDR3 covers 14 residues. V shed 4 bases and J shed 1 base, with 10 bases lying between them. CDR1 is LNHDA, CDR2 SQIVND, per germline (reference sequence). CDR3 residues: CASSNGRSNTEAFF. The CDR3 DNA is TGTGCCAGTAGTAATGGCCGATCGAACACTGAAGCTTTCTTT.

The chain combines TRBV7-8 with TRBJ2-2; D possibly corresponds to TRBD1 (6 bases). The ends were cut back, 1 base at V and 0 bases at J, with 9 bases in the middle. The CDR3 has 16 amino acids. In germline, CDR1 is SGHVS, CDR2 FQNEAQ. CDR3 amino acids: CASSLVGHPNTGELFF. CDR3 bases: TGTGCCAGCAGCTTAGTGGGACATCCGAACACCGGGGAGCTGTTTTTT.

The gene calls are TRBV6-1 and TRBJ2-5, with TRBD2 identical over 9 bases. The germline V gene encodes CDR1 MNHNS and CDR2 SASEGT. The V segment lost 3 bases and the J segment 13 bases; nucleotides outside the gene matches: 9. CDR3 length: 13 amino acids. CDR3 coding DNA: TGTGCCAGCAGTGATGCGGGAGGGCCGCTTCGGTACTTC. It is translated as CASSDAGGPLRYF.

This rearrangement joins TRBV7-9 to TRBJ1-1; 9 positions agree with TRBD1. Germline-derived CDR1 and CDR2 are SEHNR and FQNEAQ (reference sequence). Unmatched junction bases numbered 6, after V lost 0 bases and J lost 10 bases. The CDR3 covers 14 residues. CDR3 nucleotides: TGTGCCAGCAGCTTAGCAGGGACAGGGAAGGGAGCTTTCTTT. This gives the protein CASSLAGTGKGAFF.

The chain joins TRBV7-9 to TRBJ2-7; TRBD1 agrees at 8 bases. The CDR3 loop spans 15 amino acids. Germline loops: CDR1 SEHNR, CDR2 FQNEAQ (reference sequence). V trimming: 1 base; J trimming: 6 bases; junction bases outside the gene matches: 8. The CDR3 DNA follows: TGTGCCAGCAGCTTAGATGCAGGGGGCTTCTCCGAGCAGTACTTC. Translating it yields CASSLDAGGFSEQYF.

J is TRBJ2-1 and V is TRBV5-1; either TRBD1 or TRBD2 may supply D (5 bases each). V was clipped by 0 bases and J by 4 bases, with 17 bases between them. The germline V gene has CDR1 SGHRS and CDR2 YFSETQ. The CDR3 has 17 amino acids. The CDR3 is CASSLGGSGTRYNEQFF. In DNA, the CDR3 is TGCGCCAGCAGCTTGGGTGGTTCGGGGACCAGATACAATGAGCAGTTCTTC.

A note on this clone: Other DNA variants within this sample encode the same CDR3. V and J are TRBV11-2 and TRBJ2-6, with D unresolved. The V end lost 1 base, the J end lost 0 bases, and 7 bases lay between the germline ends. CDR3 length equals 16 residues. CDR1 is SGHAT, CDR2 FQNNGV, per germline. CDR3 coding DNA: TGTGCCAGCAGCTTAGGACGTAGCTCTGGGGCCAACGTCCTGACTTTC. This sequence encodes CASSLGRSSGANVLTF.

In this sample, this clone turned up once. This chain uses TRBV19 with TRBJ2-7; a possible D gene is TRBD2 (6 bases). The ends were cut back, 0 bases at V and 0 bases at J, with 6 bases in the middle. CDR1 and CDR2 from the germline V gene are LNHDA and SQIVND (reference sequence). CDR3 length equals 14 residues. The chain's CDR3 is CASSIEGGSYEQYF. In DNA, the CDR3 is TGTGCCAGTAGTATAGAGGGGGGCTCCTACGAGCAGTACTTC.

V and J are TRBV10-3 and TRBJ2-5, with a weak D call TRBD2 (5 bases). The CDR3 consists of 14 residues. The V end was cut by 10 bases, the J end by 2 bases, with 17 bases between. The V gene's germline CDR1 is ENHRY and CDR2 SYGVKD. Here the CDR3 reads CATRQVRAQETQYF. Here the CDR3 DNA reads TGTGCCACCAGGCAGGTGCGGGCGCAAGAGACCCAGTACTTC.

This CDR3 reads CASSSTIRGPLETQYF. The CDR3 nucleotides are TGCGCCAGCAGCTCGACCATCAGGGGGCCTCTGGAGACCCAGTACTTC. The rearrangement joins TRBV5-1 to TRBJ2-5, with 8 bases lining up with TRBD1. From germline, CDR1 is SGHRS and CDR2 YFSETQ. There are 16 residues in the CDR3. V gave up 3 bases and J gave up 5 bases; unmatched junction bases: 12.

This chain connects TRBV29-1 to TRBJ1-1; D remains unclear. Trimming removed 4 bases at V and 1 base at J, with 19 bases between. CDR3 length equals 16 residues. In germline, CDR1 is SQVTM, CDR2 ANQGSEA. This chain's CDR3 is CSVGMPGRTRNTEAFF. The CDR3 region has the DNA TGCAGCGTTGGGATGCCGGGAAGAACAAGGAACACTGAAGCTTTCTTT.

This clone was observed a single time. The chain carries TRBV5-6 and TRBJ2-6; D uncertain. V lost 4 bases to trimming and J lost 14 bases, with 13 bases between them. Germline CDR1 is SGHDT and CDR2 is YYEEEE. This CDR3 region has 12 residues. The CDR3 is CASSLNRRILTF. The CDR3 DNA is TGTGCCAGCAGCCTAAACCGGCGTATCCTGACTTTC.

The rearrangement links TRBV4-1 to TRBJ2-3; 8 positions agree with TRBD1. CDR3 length: 15 amino acids. After removal of 7 bases from V and 0 bases from J, the junction contained 6 bases not matched to a gene. Per the germline V gene, CDR1 is MGHRA and CDR2 is YSYEKL. The CDR3 coding sequence is TGCGCCAGCACCATGGGACAGGCAAGCACAGATACGCAGTATTTT. This sequence encodes CASTMGQASTDTQYF.

In its sample, this clone was seen once. The CDR3 region is CASSLGQGRGGELFF. DNA of the CDR3: TGTGCCAGCAGCTTAGGGCAGGGGCGAGGCGGGGAGCTGTTTTTT. The J gene is TRBJ2-2, the V gene TRBV11-1; possibly TRBD1 for D (6 bases). Trimming took off 1 base at V and 7 bases at J, with 13 bases between the two ends. Germline-derived CDR1 and CDR2 are SGHAT and FQDESV (reference sequence). The CDR3 sequence is 15 residues long.

The chain joins TRBV5-1 to TRBJ2-3, with a weak D call TRBD1 (6 bases). V was trimmed by 6 bases and J by 1 base, leaving 12 bases between them. Germline values: CDR1 SGHRS, CDR2 YFSETQ. The CDR3 consists of 14 residues. This CDR3 is CASILTGGTDTQYF. Here the CDR3 DNA reads TGCGCCAGCATCCTGACAGGAGGCACAGATACGCAGTATTTT.

This sequence joins TRBV9 and TRBJ1-2; a weak D match, TRBD1 (6 bases). The length of the CDR3 is 15 residues. Germline-derived CDR1 and CDR2 are SGDLS and YYNGEE. Trimming took off 3 bases at V and 3 bases at J, with 15 bases between the two ends. CDR3 in amino acids: CASSAAGTPDYGYTF. CDR3 DNA: TGTGCCAGCAGCGCAGCTGGGACACCCGACTATGGCTACACCTTC.

This clone was seen only once. V and J are TRBV18 and TRBJ2-3; D perhaps matches TRBD2 (6 bases). Deletions cut 6 bases from V and 0 bases from J, with 10 bases between. Looked up from germline, CDR1 is KGHSH and CDR2 is LQKENI. This CDR3 has 14 amino acids. The CDR3 sequence: CASSGTLSTDTQYF. The CDR3 region has the DNA TGTGCCAGCTCCGGGACTCTTAGCACAGATACGCAGTATTTT.

The chain combines TRBV7-2 with TRBJ1-1, with 7 positions matching TRBD1. This CDR3 comprises 14 residues. The V gene end was trimmed by 4 bases and the J gene end by 4 bases; junction bases not matched to a gene: 6. Germline loops: CDR1 SGHTA, CDR2 FQGNSA. CDR3 protein: CASSWKQGRTEAFF. Written as DNA, the CDR3 is TGTGCCAGCAGCTGGAAACAGGGGCGCACTGAAGCTTTCTTT.

This clone occurred once. This sequence joins TRBV19 and TRBJ2-1; unclear D gene. In germline, CDR1 is LNHDA, CDR2 SQIVND (reference sequence). The V end was cut by 4 bases, the J end by 6 bases, with 10 bases between. This CDR3 is built from 13 residues. CDR3 residues: CASSTNERNEQFF. The DNA of the CDR3 is TGTGCCAGTAGTACCAATGAGCGCAATGAGCAGTTCTTC.

The V and J genes are TRBV4-3 and TRBJ2-1, with D possibly TRBD2 on 6 matching bases. Trimming took off 2 bases at V and 8 bases at J, with 13 bases between the two ends. The germline CDR1 and CDR2 sequences are LGHNA and YSLEER. The CDR3 has 14 residues. As DNA, the CDR3 is TGCGCCAGCAGCCAATTCAAACTAGCCGATGAGCAGTTCTTC. This codes for CASSQFKLADEQFF.

The rearrangement joins TRBV2 to TRBJ1-2; D not resolved. The germline V gene has CDR1 SNHLY and CDR2 FYNNEI. This CDR3 region has 12 residues. The V end lost 3 bases, the J end lost 1 base, and 3 bases lay between the germline ends. The CDR3 DNA reads as TGTGCCAGCAGTGATTTTAACTATGGCTACACCTTC. This translates into CASSDFNYGYTF. Variable domain in full (rest from reference TRBV2 and TRBJ1-2): EPEVTQTPSHQVTQMGQEVILRCVPISNHLYFYWYRQILGQKVEFLVSFYNNEISEKSEIFDDQFSVERPDGSNFTLKIRSTKLEDSAMYFCASSDFNYGYTFGSGTRLTVV.

This chain joins TRBV19 and TRBJ2-5, with TRBD2 as a possible D gene (6 bases). Germline V gene data show CDR1 as LNHDA and CDR2 as SQIVND (reference sequence). V was cut by 5 bases and J by 1 base, with 20 bases left in between. This CDR3 is built from 17 residues. The CDR3 DNA follows: TGTGCCAGTAGTCCGGTTGGGTGGGGGAGGCCCCAAGAGACCCAGTACTTC. Translated: CASSPVGWGRPQETQYF.

This clone was detected only once. The CDR3 DNA follows: TGCGCCAGCAGCGACGGGGCTACTGAAGCTTTCTTT. Protein sequence: CASSDGATEAFF. V gene TRBV5-1 combines with J gene TRBJ1-1; a weak D match, TRBD1 (5 bases). V was pared by 4 bases and J by 5 bases, with 9 bases between. Germline CDR1 and CDR2: SGHRS and YFSETQ. CDR3 length equals 12 residues.

CDR3 residues: CASIPVEGGTEAFF. The CDR3 region has the DNA TGCGCCAGCATCCCAGTGGAGGGGGGAACTGAAGCTTTCTTT. This sequence joins TRBV10-2 and TRBJ1-1, with D possibly TRBD1 on 6 matching bases. Germline V gives CDR1 WSHSY, CDR2 SAAADI. CDR3 length: 14 residues. V lost 7 bases, J lost 5 bases, and 17 bases lay in between.

The chain joins TRBV6-5 to TRBJ1-2; D is perhaps TRBD1 (5 bases). From germline, CDR1 is MNHEY and CDR2 SVGAGI. The CDR3 loop spans 15 amino acids. The ends were cut back, 0 bases at V and 4 bases at J, with 12 bases in the middle. The CDR3 sequence: CASSYSIDSFYGYTF. The CDR3 coding sequence is TGTGCCAGCAGTTACTCGATCGACAGCTTCTATGGCTACACCTTC.

V is TRBV19 and J is TRBJ2-5; 8 nucleotides align to TRBD2. The V gene end was trimmed by 9 bases and the J gene end by 5 bases; junction bases not matched to a gene: 8. CDR1 LNHDA and CDR2 SQIVND come from the germline V gene (reference sequence). The CDR3 length is 13 residues. The CDR3: CASRAGASETQYF. CDR3 DNA sequence: TGTGCCAGCAGAGCGGGAGCAAGTGAGACCCAGTACTTC.

This chain uses TRBV19 with TRBJ2-7; 9 bases align to TRBD2. The CDR3 has 13 amino acids. With 4 bases clipped from V and 3 bases from J, the junction kept 1 base outside the gene matches. Germline CDR1 reads LNHDA; CDR2 reads SQIVND (reference sequence). CDR3 in amino acids: CASSNSGSYEQYF. In DNA form, the CDR3 reads TGTGCCAGTAGTAATAGCGGGAGCTACGAGCAGTACTTC.

The V call is TRBV29-1, the J call TRBJ1-5, with 8 bases matching TRBD1. CDR3 size: 12 residues. J lost 7 bases, V lost 7 bases, and 6 bases had no gene match. Germline CDR1 and CDR2: SQVTM and ANQGSEA. The CDR3 reads CSDGQGQQPQHF. The CDR3 DNA reads as TGCAGCGACGGACAGGGTCAGCAGCCCCAGCATTTT.

The chain is built from TRBV4-3 and TRBJ1-1; perhaps TRBD1 as D (5 bases). Per the germline V gene, CDR1 is LGHNA and CDR2 is YSLEER. V lost 5 bases, J lost 1 base, and 20 bases lay in between. The CDR3 runs 17 residues. Here the CDR3 reads CASSKTPPGRQNTEAFF. The CDR3 DNA sequence: TGCGCCAGCAGCAAAACGCCTCCGGGGCGGCAGAACACTGAAGCTTTCTTT.